This T cell receptor beta chain came from a study of T cell responses to AZD1222 COVID-19 vaccine. Points from the study as a whole: At study baseline, merely roughly 6 AZD1222 recipients were seropositive.

This clone was seen a handful of times. Its target is unknown. TCRdb keeps only in-frame clones here, not all; method: immunoSEQ multiplex PCR. The data contain 140,000 to 150,000 clones, 90% to 95% of them singletons. CDR3 length equals 16 residues. Trimming shortened V by 5 bases and J by 3 bases, and 19 bases separated the two germline ends. Per germline, CDR1 SNHLY and CDR2 FYNNEI. This sequence joins TRBV2 and TRBJ1-2; the D is unclear. Specimen: peripheral blood, collected on day 0 of AZD1222 vaccination. The origin of this receptor is an adult in good health. The CDR3 sequence is CASSSSGLIFDYGYTF. CDR3 bases: TGTGCCAGCAGTTCCTCCGGGTTGATATTTGACTATGGCTACACCTTC.